This T cell receptor (beta chain) was obtained from a study of human T cells and chemical hapten exposure. Study information: Alopecia areata, totalis or universalis affected patients who were mostly female.

V dropped 6 bases and J dropped 7 bases, with 16 bases sitting between them. The V gene's germline CDR1 is MNHEY and CDR2 SVGAGI. This CDR3 has 14 residues. Indicated time point: pre-sensitization, week 0. Treatment here: therapeutic diphenylcyclopropenone sensitization with weekly scalp DPC. Total RNA was isolated from unfractionated whole blood. A few counts support this clonotype. TCRdb re-called the RACE reads through MiXCR, storing one row per CDR3 protein. The sample lists some 200,000 distinct CDR3 sequences; around 30% were seen once. This sample comprised whole blood, obtained in connection with sensitization to the hapten diphenylcyclopropenone (DPC). This clonotype was obtained from a woman between 25 and 40 years old with alopecia areata. Some clones in this sample may be carry-over from other donors' samples. The gene calls are TRBV6-5 and TRBJ2-1; D is perhaps TRBD2 (6 bases). DNA for the CDR3: TGTGCCAGCAGGCCCTTGCGGGGAAGGAATGAGCAGTTCTTC. Translating it yields CASRPLRGRNEQFF.